Sequencing of this T cell receptor (beta chain) was carried out in a study of T cell responses to AZD1222 COVID-19 vaccine. The CDR3 spans 13 residues. V lost 3 bases and J lost 8, with 16 bases in between. Per the germline V gene, CDR1 is GTSNPN and CDR2 is SVGIG (reference sequence). General study points: Possibly, clonal diversity was underestimated; donors were largely white British and included more females. Sampled repertoires all dated from after the peak T cell response.

Turning to this clone: Its antigen is unknown.

Sequencing was performed with immunoSEQ multiplex PCR; in TCRdb, only in-frame clones are kept and a portion is missing. Of some 64,000 clones listed, 85% to 95% are singletons. This specimen was peripheral blood, taken 28 days after the second dose of the MenACWY control vaccine. The sequence was collected from an adult who received the MenACWY meningococcal vaccine as a control. This sequence joins TRBV30 and TRBJ1-2, with D perhaps matching TRBD1 (5 bases). The CDR3, as DNA: TGTGCCTGGAGCCAGCAGGGACGTGGGGGCTACACCTTC. Translated, it gives CAWSQQGRGGYTF.